This entry features one TCR beta chain sequence. V was pared by 4 bases and J by 1 base, with 7 bases between. Germline lookup yields CDR1 SGHDN and CDR2 FVKESK. The CDR3 runs to 13 residues. This entry comes from a study of blood T cell repertoires in COVID-19. Study-level background: The analysed material was cDNA or gDNA that came from T cells, B-cell-depleted T cells, or PBMCs.

Study processing details: Counts of nucleated cells, estimated from reference gene primer amplification, were obtained. Method: immunoSEQ multiplex PCR; TCRdb's copy keeps in-frame clones and lacks some. V and J calls and clone size come straight from that table; D and trimming were deduced from the DNA. The table records about 85,000 clones, roughly four fifths of them present only once. This clonotype was sampled from a human donor in a cohort sampled during active COVID-19. The chain joins TRBV14 to TRBJ1-1; D not resolved. Sample: peripheral blood. The CDR3, as DNA: TGTGCCAGCAGCCCGACGGGGAACACTGAAGCTTTCTTT. Translated, it gives CASSPTGNTEAFF.